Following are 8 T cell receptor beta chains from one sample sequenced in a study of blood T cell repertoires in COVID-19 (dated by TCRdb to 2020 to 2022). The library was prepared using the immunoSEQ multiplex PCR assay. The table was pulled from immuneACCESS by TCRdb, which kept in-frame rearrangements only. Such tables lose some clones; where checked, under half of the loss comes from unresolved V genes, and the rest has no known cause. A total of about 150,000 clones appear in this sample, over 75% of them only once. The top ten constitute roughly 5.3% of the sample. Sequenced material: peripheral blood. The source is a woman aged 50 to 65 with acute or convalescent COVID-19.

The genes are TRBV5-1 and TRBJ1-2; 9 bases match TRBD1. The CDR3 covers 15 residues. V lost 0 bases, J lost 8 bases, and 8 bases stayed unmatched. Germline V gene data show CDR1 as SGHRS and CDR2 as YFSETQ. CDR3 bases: TGCGCCAGCAGCTTGGTGGGGACAGGGCGGGACGGCTACACCTTC. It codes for CASSLVGTGRDGYTF.

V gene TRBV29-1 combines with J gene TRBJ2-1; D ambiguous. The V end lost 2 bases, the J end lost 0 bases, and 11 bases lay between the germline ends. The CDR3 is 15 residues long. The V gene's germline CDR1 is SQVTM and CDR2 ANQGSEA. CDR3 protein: CSVEIRGASYNEQFF. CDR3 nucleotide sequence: TGCAGCGTTGAAATCCGCGGCGCCTCCTACAATGAGCAGTTCTTC.

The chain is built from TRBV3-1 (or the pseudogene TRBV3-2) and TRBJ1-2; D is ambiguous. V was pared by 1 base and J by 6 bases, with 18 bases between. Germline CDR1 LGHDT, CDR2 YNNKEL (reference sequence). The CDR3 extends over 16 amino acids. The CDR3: CASSQGLLTFGNGYTF. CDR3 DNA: TGTGCCAGCAGCCAAGGACTATTAACCTTCGGGAATGGCTACACCTTC.

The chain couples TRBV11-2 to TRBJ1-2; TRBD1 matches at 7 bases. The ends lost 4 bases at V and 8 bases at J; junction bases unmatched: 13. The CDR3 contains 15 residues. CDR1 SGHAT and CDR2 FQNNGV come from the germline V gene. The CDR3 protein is CASSSGQAPSGGYTF. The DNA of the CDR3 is TGTGCCAGCAGCTCAGGACAGGCGCCCTCCGGCGGCTACACCTTC.

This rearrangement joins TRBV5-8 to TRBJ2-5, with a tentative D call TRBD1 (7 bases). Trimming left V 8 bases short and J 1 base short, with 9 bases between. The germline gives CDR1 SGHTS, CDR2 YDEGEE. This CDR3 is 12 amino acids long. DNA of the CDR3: TGTGCCAGTCAGGGGGGCCAAGAGACCCAGTACTTC. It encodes CASQGGQETQYF. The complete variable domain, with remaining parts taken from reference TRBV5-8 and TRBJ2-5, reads EAGVTQSPTHLIKTRGQQATLRCSPISGHTSVYWYQQALGLGLQFLLWYDEGEERNRGNFPPRFSGRQFPNYSSELNVNALELEDSALYLCASQGGQETQYFGPGTRLLVL.

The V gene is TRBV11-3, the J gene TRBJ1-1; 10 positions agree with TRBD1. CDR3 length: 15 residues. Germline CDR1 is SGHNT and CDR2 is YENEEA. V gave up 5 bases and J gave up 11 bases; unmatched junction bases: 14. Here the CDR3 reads CASSPGTGATSGAFF. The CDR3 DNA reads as TGTGCCAGCAGCCCCGGGACAGGGGCCACTTCAGGGGCTTTCTTT.

CDR3 bases: TGTGCCAGCAGCCAAGAGGTTAGGGACTCCTCCGGAGCTTTCTTT. It translates to CASSQEVRDSSGAFF. The chain couples TRBV3-1 (or the pseudogene TRBV3-2) to TRBJ1-1; D is perhaps TRBD1 (5 bases). Per germline, CDR1 LGHDT and CDR2 YNNKEL (reference sequence). V was pared by 0 bases and J by 10 bases, with 18 bases between. The length of the CDR3 is 15 residues.

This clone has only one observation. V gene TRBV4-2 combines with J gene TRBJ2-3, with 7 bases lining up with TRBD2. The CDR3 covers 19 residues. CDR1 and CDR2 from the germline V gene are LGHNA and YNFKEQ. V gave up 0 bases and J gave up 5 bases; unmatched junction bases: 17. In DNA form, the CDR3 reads TGTGCCAGCAGCCAAGAATCCATAGGTTTTGGCGGCGGGAGAGATACGCAGTATTTT. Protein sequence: CASSQESIGFGGGRDTQYF.